The sample holds many counts of the clone carrying this T cell receptor beta chain. Its specificity is unknown. These data are taken from a study of regulatory T cells in long-lasting Graves disease. Specified time point: newly diagnosed GD, antithyroid drugs for less than 3 months. The authors made the TCR library using RNA they extracted from PBMCs. Nine milliliters of peripheral blood were taken and placed in EDTA tubes. The V gene lost 3 bases and the J gene lost 1 base, with 12 bases spanning the gap. CDR1 and CDR2 (germline): KGHSH, LQKENI. The CDR3 runs 15 residues. Study-level findings and limits: With approximately 3,000 shared public clonotypes, persistent patients exceeded new patients, who shared over 850.

Building of the TCR beta libraries involved iRepertoire HTBI primers and Arm-PCR of CDR3 regions. TCRdb re-called the multiplex PCR reads with MiXCR, one entry per CDR3 protein. The sample yields hundreds of thousands of distinct CDR3 sequences, around 16% seen once. Another study also made use of these data, one on T cells in Graves' hyperthyroidism and ophthalmopathy.

The chain combines TRBV18 with TRBJ1-1; no clear D gene. Sequencing was performed on peripheral blood mononuclear cells (PBMCs), taken at new diagnosis, from a patient treated with antithyroid drugs. The receptor comes from a woman aged 40 to 65 with Graves disease. CDR3 residues: CASSPREGSNTEAFF. CDR3 sequence (DNA): TGTGCCAGCTCACCTCGCGAGGGATCGAACACTGAAGCTTTCTTT.